This T cell receptor (beta chain) was sequenced for a study of shared clonotypes between healthy human individuals. General observations from the study: Limited genetic and exposure-history diversity came from having few donors. Generally, naive subsets came out with larger estimated richness than memory subsets.

This CDR3 spans 11 amino acids. A word on this clone: Its matching antigen is unknown.

TCRdb's table, derived via immunoSEQ multiplex PCR, lists solely in-frame clones and lacks some. There are over 1.5 million clones in the sample; 95% to 99% occur only once, and about 0.45% lies in the top ten. The rearrangement uses TRBV21-1 and TRBJ2-1; TRBD1 reflects the table's D call only, with no check against the DNA. TRBV21-1 is noted as a pseudogene. Specimen: naive CD4+ T cells sorted from blood. Subset given: CD45RA+ positively selected. The receptor's source is a man in his thirties or forties in good health. The CDR3 loop is CASSEDRHYFF. The CDR3 DNA sequence: TGTGCCAGCAGCGAAGACAGGCACTACTTCTTC.